One sample yielded the 30 T cell receptor beta chains listed below, sequenced in a study of Ad26.COV2.S vaccination and SARS-CoV-2 variants. Profiled with immunoSEQ multiplex PCR; TCRdb holds only in-frame clones, not every one. The sample shows some 480,000 clones, roughly 85% of them seen only once. Treatment defined: around 19 received Ad26.COV2.S at low or high dose, single or two shots; a few received placebo; per-sample allocation not given. Collection of the samples took place on day 63 after the first injection of vaccine or placebo. The sequencing used peripheral blood, collected in a trial of Ad26.COV2.S vaccine versus placebo. The receptors were sampled from a person between 18 and 59 years old who received the Ad26.COV2.S COVID-19 vaccine or a placebo.

The J gene is TRBJ2-2, the V gene TRBV29-1; 12 bases agree with TRBD2. CDR3 length: 16 residues. Germline loops: CDR1 SQVTM, CDR2 ANQGSEA. The J segment lost 2 bases and the V segment lost 7 bases, leaving 8 bases of the junction unmatched. The CDR3 sequence: CSEETSGSKNTGELFF. CDR3 nucleotide sequence: TGCAGCGAAGAGACTAGCGGGAGTAAAAACACCGGGGAGCTGTTTTTT.

In its sample, this clone was seen once. V gene TRBV2 combines with J gene TRBJ2-3; 10 nucleotides match TRBD2. The V segment lost 8 bases and the J segment 5 bases; nucleotides outside the gene matches: 13. CDR1 and CDR2 from the germline V gene are SNHLY and FYNNEI. The CDR3 is made up of 16 amino acids. The CDR3 spells CASSDWLAGVEDTQYF. The CDR3 coding sequence is TGTGCCAGCTCGGACTGGCTAGCGGGAGTAGAAGATACGCAGTATTTT.

The J gene is TRBJ2-2, the V gene TRBV7-2; D is unresolved. The CDR3 is 14 residues long. Germline assignment: CDR1 SGHTA and CDR2 FQGNSA. Trimming took 6 bases from V and 0 from J, leaving 8 bases between them. The CDR3 region has the DNA TGTGCCAGCAGACGGGTCGCGAACACCGGGGAGCTGTTTTTT. This translates into CASRRVANTGELFF.

The J gene is TRBJ1-6, the V gene TRBV7-9; unclear D gene. The CDR3 is 14 amino acids. Deletions cut 2 bases from V and 6 bases from J, with 8 bases between. The germline V gene has CDR1 SEHNR and CDR2 FQNEAQ (reference sequence). The CDR3 protein is CASSLWGVNSPLHF. Here the CDR3 DNA reads TGTGCCAGCAGCTTATGGGGTGTTAATTCACCCCTCCACTTT. The variable domain in full, with the rest retrieved from reference TRBV7-9 and TRBJ1-6, is DTGVSQNPRHKITKRGQNVTFRCDPISEHNRLYWYRQTLGQGPEFLTYFQNEAQLEKSRLLSDRFSAERPKGSFSTLEIQRTEQGDSAMYLCASSLWGVNSPLHFGNGTRLTVT.

The genes are TRBV25-1 and TRBJ2-3; no reliable D call. Germline V gene lookup returns CDR1 MGHDK and CDR2 SYGVNS. This CDR3 comprises 15 residues. Trimming took 4 bases from V and 2 from J, leaving 13 bases between them. As DNA, the CDR3 is TGTGCCAGCAGTGCACGCGCGGCCCACACAGATACGCAGTATTTT. As protein: CASSARAAHTDTQYF. Full variable domain (missing parts from reference TRBV25-1 and TRBJ2-3): EADIYQTPRYLVIGTGKKITLECSQTMGHDKMYWYQQDPGMELHLIHYSYGVNSTEKGDLSSESTVSRIRTEHFPLTLESARPSHTSQYLCASSARAAHTDTQYFGPGTRLTVL.

A few counts support this clone. The chain recombines TRBV6-5 with TRBJ2-6; weak D call: TRBD2 (5 bases). Germline-derived CDR1 and CDR2 are MNHEY and SVGAGI. The CDR3 totals 14 residues. Deletions cut 10 bases from V and 0 bases from J, with 10 bases between. CDR3 amino acids: CANARDSGANVLTF. The CDR3 DNA is TGTGCCAACGCGAGGGACTCTGGGGCCAACGTCCTGACTTTC.

The chain employs TRBV6-2 or TRBV6-3 and TRBJ2-7; no reliable D call. Germline assignment: CDR1 MNHEY and CDR2 SVGEGT. Trimming left V 4 bases short and J 5 bases short, with 15 bases between. The CDR3 sequence is 14 residues long. The CDR3 nucleotides read TGTGCCAGCAGTTCCGCCACGTTATACGACGAGCAGTACTTC. Amino acids: CASSSATLYDEQYF.

The chain employs TRBV14 and TRBJ1-6, with 8 bases lining up with TRBD1. J lost 9 bases, V lost 0 bases, and 1 base had no gene match. CDR1 is SGHDN and CDR2 is FVKESK in the germline V gene. This CDR3 comprises 14 residues. The CDR3 DNA follows: TGTGCCAGCAGCCAAGAGACAGGGGTTTCACCCCTCCACTTT. This sequence encodes CASSQETGVSPLHF.

The chain carries TRBV6-6 and TRBJ2-5; possible D gene TRBD1, 5 bases. The length of the CDR3 is 13 residues. Germline loops: CDR1 MNHNY, CDR2 SVGAGI (reference sequence). The ends were cut back, 2 bases at V and 4 bases at J, with 8 bases in the middle. The CDR3 is CASSYVGVETQYF. In DNA form, the CDR3 reads TGTGCCAGCAGTTACGTAGGGGTAGAGACCCAGTACTTC.

Here the CDR3 reads CASSHDREGQPQHF. CDR3 in DNA: TGTGCCAGCAGCCACGACAGGGAAGGTCAGCCCCAGCATTTT. The gene calls are TRBV27 and TRBJ1-5; the match to TRBD1 covers 7 bases. The germline gives CDR1 MNHEY, CDR2 SMNVEV (reference sequence). The CDR3 runs 14 residues. V was clipped by 6 bases and J by 6 bases; unmatched bases: 8.

A word on this clone: This sample also contains other DNA sequences that code for the same CDR3. The CDR3 DNA reads as TGTGCCAGCAGCCAAGTCGCGGGCTCAGATACGCAGTATTTT. Translation: CASSQVAGSDTQYF. J is TRBJ2-3 and V is TRBV3-1 (or the pseudogene TRBV3-2); D perhaps matches TRBD2 (5 bases). Between the trimmed V and J ends, which lost 1 base and 4 bases, there was a span of 9 bases. Germline values: CDR1 LGHDT, CDR2 YNNKEL (reference sequence). The CDR3 consists of 14 residues.

The rearrangement links TRBV5-1 to TRBJ2-2; no reliable D call. Deletions cut 1 base from V and 7 bases from J, with 5 bases between. Germline V lookup: CDR1 SGHRS, CDR2 YFSETQ. The CDR3 covers 12 residues. Here the CDR3 DNA reads TGCGCCAGCAGCTTGTTGGGCGGGGAGCTGTTTTTT. Translated, it gives CASSLLGGELFF. Full variable domain (missing parts from reference TRBV5-1 and TRBJ2-2): KAGVTQTPRYLIKTRGQQVTLSCSPISGHRSVSWYQQTPGQGLQFLFEYFSETQRNKGNFPGRFSGRQFSNSRSEMNVSTLELGDSALYLCASSLLGGELFFGEGSRLTVL.

V usage is TRBV7-2 and J usage is TRBJ2-1; 13 nucleotides match TRBD2. Germline V gene sequence: CDR1 SGHTA, CDR2 FQGNSA. The CDR3 is made up of 15 amino acids. The ends lost 5 bases at V and 7 bases at J; junction bases unmatched: 5. The CDR3 DNA is TGTGCCAGCAGCGCAGGACTAGCGGGAGATAATGAGCAGTTCTTC. It is translated as CASSAGLAGDNEQFF.

V usage is TRBV30 and J usage is TRBJ2-1, with 7 positions matching TRBD2. There are 13 residues in the CDR3. Per the germline V gene, CDR1 is GTSNPN and CDR2 is SVGIG (reference sequence). V was clipped by 5 bases and J by 5 bases; unmatched bases: 6. CDR3 DNA: TGTGCCTGGTCTTCTAGCGGTAACAATGAGCAGTTCTTC. It codes for CAWSSSGNNEQFF.

V and J are TRBV11-2 and TRBJ2-1; maybe TRBD1 (6 bases). CDR1 SGHAT and CDR2 FQNNGV come from the germline V gene. The CDR3 totals 13 residues. Trimming took 9 bases from V and 6 from J, leaving 15 bases between them. This chain's CDR3 is CASTPGHSNEQFF. DNA of the CDR3: TGTGCCAGTACCCCGGGACATTCCAATGAGCAGTTCTTC.

This chain joins TRBV9 and TRBJ1-2; TRBD1 matches 9 bases. Germline V gene sequence: CDR1 SGDLS, CDR2 YYNGEE. V lost 3 bases, J lost 2 bases, and 5 bases stayed unmatched. The CDR3 runs to 15 residues. Written as DNA, the CDR3 is TGTGCCAGCAGCGGCTTAACAGGGGGCAACTATGGCTACACCTTC. Amino acid sequence: CASSGLTGGNYGYTF.

This clone was observed once. The rearrangement links TRBV14 to TRBJ1-4; D unclear. V was cut by 4 bases and J by 14 bases, with 14 bases left in between. Germline V CDR1 and CDR2: SGHDN, FVKESK. The CDR3 is made up of 12 amino acids. CDR3 loop: CASSPSGKVLFF. The CDR3 region has the DNA TGTGCCAGCAGCCCCTCCGGAAAAGTGCTGTTTTTT.

The rearrangement uses TRBV19 and TRBJ2-1, with 7 bases aligning to TRBD2. The CDR3 has 13 residues. Germline V CDR1 and CDR2: LNHDA, SQIVND (reference sequence). After removal of 2 bases from V and 8 bases from J, the junction contained 3 bases not matched to a gene. As DNA, the CDR3 is TGTGCCAGTAGTATAACTAGCGTTGATGAGCAGTTCTTC. Amino acid sequence: CASSITSVDEQFF.

This chain connects TRBV4-2 to TRBJ2-7; D uncertain. This CDR3 has 15 residues. The germline CDR1 and CDR2 sequences are LGHNA and YNFKEQ. Trimming pared 1 base from V and 1 base from J, leaving 11 bases between. CDR3 region: CASSQASGQSYEQYF. The CDR3 DNA is TGTGCCAGCAGCCAAGCCTCGGGCCAGTCCTACGAGCAGTACTTC.

This clone has a handful of counts. The J gene is TRBJ2-2, the V gene TRBV6-5; D unclear. The CDR3 covers 15 residues. With 0 bases removed from V and 3 bases from J, the gap between germline ends came to 8 bases. The germline V gene encodes CDR1 MNHEY and CDR2 SVGAGI. The CDR3 DNA follows: TGTGCCAGCAGTTACTCCCCGGTCGACACCGGGGAGCTGTTTTTT. Its translation: CASSYSPVDTGELFF.

This sequence joins TRBV4-2 and TRBJ1-1, with D perhaps TRBD1 (5 bases). The CDR3 is made up of 13 amino acids. CDR1 and CDR2 (germline): LGHNA, YNFKEQ. V lost 5 bases to trimming and J lost 3 bases, with 10 bases between them. In nucleotides, the CDR3 is TGTGCCAGCAGCTCGCGGGGGGACACTGAAGCTTTCTTT. As protein: CASSSRGDTEAFF.

The rearrangement uses TRBV7-9 and TRBJ2-5; TRBD2 matches at 9 bases. The CDR3 has 14 residues. Trimming took 4 bases from V and 1 from J; bases not matched to a gene: 1. CDR1 SEHNR and CDR2 FQNEAQ come from the germline V gene (reference sequence). The CDR3 bases are TGTGCCAGCAGCTCGACTAGCGGCCAAGAGACCCAGTACTTC. Translation: CASSSTSGQETQYF.

The V gene is TRBV5-1, the J gene TRBJ2-7; 11 bases match TRBD1. The CDR3 runs to 15 residues. The trim removed 4 bases at V and 4 bases at J, leaving 7 bases unmatched. From germline, CDR1 is SGHRS and CDR2 YFSETQ. CDR3 region: CASSPGTGGGYEQYF. DNA for the CDR3: TGCGCCAGCAGCCCCGGGACAGGGGGGGGGTACGAGCAGTACTTC. The whole variable domain, filled in from reference TRBV5-1 and TRBJ2-7, reads KAGVTQTPRYLIKTRGQQVTLSCSPISGHRSVSWYQQTPGQGLQFLFEYFSETQRNKGNFPGRFSGRQFSNSRSEMNVSTLELGDSALYLCASSPGTGGGYEQYFGPGTRLTVT.

The gene calls are TRBV7-9 and TRBJ2-5, with D tentatively TRBD2 (5 bases). Germline CDR1 SEHNR, CDR2 FQNEAQ (reference sequence). CDR3 size: 16 residues. Trimming pared 6 bases from V and 3 bases from J, leaving 20 bases between. The CDR3 region has the DNA TGTGCCAGCAGTTATTTGAAGGCTAGCTGGGAAGAGACCCAGTACTTC. This sequence encodes CASSYLKASWEETQYF.

The chain couples TRBV28 to TRBJ1-1; tentative D call: TRBD1 (5 bases). The CDR3 runs 14 residues. Trimming took off 3 bases at V and 7 bases at J, with 15 bases between the two ends. CDR1 is MDHEN, CDR2 SYDVKM, per germline. CDR3 in DNA: TGTGCCAGCAGTTTTCGATCAGGGAGGAGTGAAGCTTTCTTT. Translating it yields CASSFRSGRSEAFF.

The chain is built from TRBV7-8 and TRBJ2-5, with unresolved D. This CDR3 is 12 amino acids long. The germline CDR1 and CDR2 sequences are SGHVS and FQNEAQ. Between the trimmed V and J ends, which lost 8 bases and 5 bases, there was a span of 12 bases. The CDR3 DNA reads TGTGCCAGCGGTCGAAATGCGGAGACCCAGTACTTC. Its translation is CASGRNAETQYF.

The DNA for the CDR3 is TGCAGTGTAGGAACTAACTATGGCTACACCTTC. Residues: CSVGTNYGYTF. The chain joins TRBV20-1 to TRBJ1-2, with D uncertain. The CDR3 is made up of 11 amino acids. CDR1 and CDR2 (germline): DFQATT, SNEGSKA (reference sequence). Trimming left V 7 bases short and J 0 bases short, with 6 bases between.

This clone was recorded a few times. The chain is built from TRBV12-3 or TRBV12-4 and TRBJ1-2, with a weak D call TRBD1 (5 bases). The CDR3 is 13 amino acids. Trimming shortened V by 6 bases and J by 1 base, and 9 bases separated the two germline ends. CDR3 DNA: TGTGCCAGCAGGAAAGACAGTAACTATGGCTACACCTTC. Protein sequence: CASRKDSNYGYTF.

This chain joins TRBV7-2 and TRBJ2-5, with a tentative D call TRBD2 (6 bases). The CDR3 runs 13 residues. CDR1 SGHTA and CDR2 FQGNSA come from the germline V gene. V lost 1 base to trimming and J lost 7 bases, with 10 bases between them. CDR3: CASSLDPGGTQYF. The CDR3 region has the DNA TGTGCCAGCAGCTTAGACCCCGGGGGGACCCAGTACTTC.

The gene calls are TRBV5-4 and TRBJ2-5; the match to TRBD2 covers 7 bases. The germline CDR1 and CDR2 sequences are SGHNT and YYREEE (reference sequence). V lost 0 bases, J lost 5 bases, and 4 bases stayed unmatched. The CDR3 has 14 amino acids. The CDR3 sequence is CASSLGAGVETQYF. The CDR3 bases are TGTGCCAGCAGCTTGGGTGCGGGAGTTGAGACCCAGTACTTC.